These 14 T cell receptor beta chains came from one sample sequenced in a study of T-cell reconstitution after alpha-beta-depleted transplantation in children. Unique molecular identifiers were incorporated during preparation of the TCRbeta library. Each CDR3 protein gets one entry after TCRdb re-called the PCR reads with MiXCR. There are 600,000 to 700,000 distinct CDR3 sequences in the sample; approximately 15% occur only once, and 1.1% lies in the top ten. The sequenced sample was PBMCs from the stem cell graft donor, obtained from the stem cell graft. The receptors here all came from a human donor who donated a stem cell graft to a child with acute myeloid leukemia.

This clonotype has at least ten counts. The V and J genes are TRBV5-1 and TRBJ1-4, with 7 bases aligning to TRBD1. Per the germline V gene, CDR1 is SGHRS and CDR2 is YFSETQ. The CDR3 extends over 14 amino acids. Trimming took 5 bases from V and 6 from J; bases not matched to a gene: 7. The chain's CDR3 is CASSNPGGYEKLFF. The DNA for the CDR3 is TGCGCCAGCAGTAACCCAGGGGGTTATGAAAAACTGTTTTTT.

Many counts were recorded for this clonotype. As DNA, the CDR3 is TGCAGTGCTAGGGACCGGCGGTCAACCGGTGGCTACACCTTC. This codes for CSARDRRSTGGYTF. The chain combines TRBV20-1 with TRBJ1-2, with D unresolved. CDR1 and CDR2 from the germline V gene are DFQATT and SNEGSKA (reference sequence). The CDR3 totals 14 residues. The V end lost 3 bases, the J end lost 7 bases, and 18 bases lay between the germline ends.

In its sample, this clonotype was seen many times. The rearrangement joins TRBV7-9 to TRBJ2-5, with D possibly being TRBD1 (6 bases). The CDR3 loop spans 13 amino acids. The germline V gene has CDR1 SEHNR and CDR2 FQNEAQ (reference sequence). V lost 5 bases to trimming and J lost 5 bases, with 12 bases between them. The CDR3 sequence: CASSLRGMETQYF. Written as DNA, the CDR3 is TGTGCCAGCAGCCTAAGGGGGATGGAGACCCAGTACTTC.

CDR3 DNA sequence: TGTGCCAGCAGTTGGACGGGCCGACTAACCGGGGAGCTGTTTTTT. Residues: CASSWTGRLTGELFF. The V gene is TRBV12-3 or TRBV12-4, the J gene TRBJ2-2; the D gene is possibly TRBD2 (5 bases). Trimming left V 4 bases short and J 5 bases short, with 14 bases between. The CDR3 runs 15 residues.

This CDR3 reads CASSLVGSYSNQPQHF. As DNA, the CDR3 is TGCGCCAGCAGCTTGGTCGGATCCTATAGCAATCAGCCCCAGCATTTT. This chain uses TRBV5-1 with TRBJ1-5; D not certain. Germline V lookup: CDR1 SGHRS, CDR2 YFSETQ. This CDR3 comprises 16 residues. V lost 0 bases and J 0 bases, leaving 10 bases between the germline ends.

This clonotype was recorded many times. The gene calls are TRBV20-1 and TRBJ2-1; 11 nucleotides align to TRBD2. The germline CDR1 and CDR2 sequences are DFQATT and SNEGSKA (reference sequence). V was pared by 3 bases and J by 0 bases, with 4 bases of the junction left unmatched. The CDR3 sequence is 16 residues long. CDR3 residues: CSARISGGASYNEQFF. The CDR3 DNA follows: TGCAGTGCTAGGATTAGCGGGGGGGCCTCCTACAATGAGCAGTTCTTC.

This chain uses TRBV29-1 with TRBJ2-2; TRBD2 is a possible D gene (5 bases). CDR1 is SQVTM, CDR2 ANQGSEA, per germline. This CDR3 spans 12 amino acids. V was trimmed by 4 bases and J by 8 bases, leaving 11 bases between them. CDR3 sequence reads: CSVGPGMGELFF. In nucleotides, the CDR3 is TGCAGCGTTGGGCCCGGGATGGGGGAGCTGTTTTTT.

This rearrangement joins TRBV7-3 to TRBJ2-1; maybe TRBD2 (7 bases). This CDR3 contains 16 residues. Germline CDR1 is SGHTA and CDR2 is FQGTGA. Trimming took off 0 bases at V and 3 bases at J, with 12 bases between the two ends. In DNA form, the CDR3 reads TGTGCCAGCAGCTTAACTGGCGGGGGCCGCTACAATGAGCAGTTCTTC. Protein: CASSLTGGGRYNEQFF.

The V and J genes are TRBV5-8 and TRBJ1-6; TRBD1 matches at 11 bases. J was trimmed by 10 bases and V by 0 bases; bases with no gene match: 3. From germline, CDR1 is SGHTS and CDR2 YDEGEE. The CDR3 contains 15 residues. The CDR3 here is CASSLEDRGHSPLHF. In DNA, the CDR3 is TGTGCCAGCAGCTTGGAGGACAGGGGGCACTCACCCCTCCACTTT.

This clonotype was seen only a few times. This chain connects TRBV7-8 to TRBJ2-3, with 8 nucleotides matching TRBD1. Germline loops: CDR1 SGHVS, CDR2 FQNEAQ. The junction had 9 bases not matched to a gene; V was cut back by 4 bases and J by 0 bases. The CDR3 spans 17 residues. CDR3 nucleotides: TGTGCCAGCAGCTCCGGACTCAGGGGGCCAAGCACAGATACGCAGTATTTT. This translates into CASSSGLRGPSTDTQYF.

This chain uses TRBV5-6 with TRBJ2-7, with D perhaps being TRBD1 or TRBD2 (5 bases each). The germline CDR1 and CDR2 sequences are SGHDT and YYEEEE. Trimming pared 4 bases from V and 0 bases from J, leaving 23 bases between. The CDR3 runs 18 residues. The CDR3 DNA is TGTGCCAGCAGCGCCTTAACATCCGGGGCACCGATCTCCTACGAGCAGTACTTC. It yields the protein CASSALTSGAPISYEQYF.

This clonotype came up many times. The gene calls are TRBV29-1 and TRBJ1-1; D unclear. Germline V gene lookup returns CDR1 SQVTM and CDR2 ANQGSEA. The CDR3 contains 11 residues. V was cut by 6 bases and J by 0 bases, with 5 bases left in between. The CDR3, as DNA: TGCAGCGTGCCGATGAACACTGAAGCTTTCTTT. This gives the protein CSVPMNTEAFF.

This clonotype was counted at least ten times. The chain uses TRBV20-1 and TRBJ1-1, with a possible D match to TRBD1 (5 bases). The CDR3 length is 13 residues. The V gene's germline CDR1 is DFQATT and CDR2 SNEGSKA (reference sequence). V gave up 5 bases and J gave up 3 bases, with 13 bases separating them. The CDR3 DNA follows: TGCAGTGCTGGTGGGGCGTTGGACACTGAAGCTTTCTTT. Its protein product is CSAGGALDTEAFF.

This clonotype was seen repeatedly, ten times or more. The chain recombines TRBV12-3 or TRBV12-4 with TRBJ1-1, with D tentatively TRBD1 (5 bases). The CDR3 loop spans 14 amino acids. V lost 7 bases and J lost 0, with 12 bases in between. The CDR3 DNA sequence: TGTGCCAGCAATTTCGGGACGTTGAACACTGAAGCTTTCTTT. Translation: CASNFGTLNTEAFF.